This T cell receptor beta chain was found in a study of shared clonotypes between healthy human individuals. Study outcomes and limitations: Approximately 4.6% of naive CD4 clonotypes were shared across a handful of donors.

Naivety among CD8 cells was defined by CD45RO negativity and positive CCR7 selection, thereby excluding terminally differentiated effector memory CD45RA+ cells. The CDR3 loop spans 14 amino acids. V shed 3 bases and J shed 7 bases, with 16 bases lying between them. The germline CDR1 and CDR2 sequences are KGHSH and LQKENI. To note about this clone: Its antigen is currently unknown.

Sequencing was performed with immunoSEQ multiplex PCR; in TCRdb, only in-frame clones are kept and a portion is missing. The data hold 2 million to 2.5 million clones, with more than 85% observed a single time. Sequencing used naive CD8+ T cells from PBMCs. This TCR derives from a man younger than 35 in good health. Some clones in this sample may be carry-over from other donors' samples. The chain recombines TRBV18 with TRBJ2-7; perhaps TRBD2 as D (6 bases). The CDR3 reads CASSPGTSPGEQYF. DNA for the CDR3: TGTGCCAGCTCACCTGGGACTTCTCCTGGGGAGCAGTACTTC.